Below, 14 T cell receptor beta chains from the same sample are listed, as sequenced in a study of cytomegalovirus exposure and HLA in healthy donors. Primers for the PCR totalled 60 Vbeta and 13 Jbeta. The data were produced by immunoSEQ multiplex PCR, yet TCRdb's version contains in-frame clones alone and is incomplete. Of 95,000 to 150,000 clones in the sample, around 74% are singletons; the top ten hold around 4%. Sequencing was carried out using PBMCs. The receptors here all came from a woman aged 45 to 65 in good health and CMV-seropositive.

The gene calls are TRBV5-1 and TRBJ1-2, with 9 bases identical to TRBD1. The V gene's germline CDR1 is SGHRS and CDR2 YFSETQ. Trimming cost V 4 bases and J 8 bases; bases outside gene matches: 9. The CDR3 consists of 14 residues. The CDR3: CASSEDRGLEGYTF. CDR3 coding DNA: TGCGCCAGCAGCGAGGACAGGGGTTTGGAAGGCTACACCTTC.

The chain has TRBV11-3 and TRBJ1-1; the D is unclear. Germline CDR1 is SGHNT and CDR2 is YENEEA. The CDR3 totals 13 residues. The V gene lost 5 bases and the J gene lost 2 bases, with 9 bases spanning the gap. The CDR3 loop reads CASSTGVNTEAFF. CDR3 in DNA: TGTGCCAGCAGCACCGGGGTTAACACTGAAGCTTTCTTT.

The chain links TRBV6-6 to TRBJ1-2, with D perhaps matching TRBD1 (5 bases). The germline gives CDR1 MNHNY, CDR2 SVGAGI (reference sequence). Trimming took 7 bases from V and 2 from J, leaving 11 bases between them. CDR3 length: 13 amino acids. CDR3: CASTLGGNYGYTF. The CDR3 DNA is TGTGCCAGCACCCTGGGGGGGAACTATGGCTACACCTTC.

This clone was recorded a few times. V is TRBV6-6 and J is TRBJ1-2; 7 nucleotides align to TRBD1. Germline V gene data show CDR1 as MNHNY and CDR2 as SVGAGI (reference sequence). This CDR3 is 12 amino acids long. The V gene end was trimmed by 6 bases and the J gene end by 7 bases; junction bases not matched to a gene: 5. The CDR3 loop reads CASSPTGSGYTF. CDR3 DNA sequence: TGTGCCAGCAGCCCGACAGGGTCTGGCTACACCTTC.

This clone has a handful of counts. The CDR3 DNA reads TGCGCCAGCAGCTTGGATGGTGGACTGGACTCTGGAAACACCATATATTTT. It is translated as CASSLDGGLDSGNTIYF. The V call is TRBV5-1, the J call TRBJ1-3; D is uncertain. CDR3 size: 17 residues. Looked up from germline, CDR1 is SGHRS and CDR2 is YFSETQ. The V and J ends lost 0 bases and 0 bases respectively, with 13 bases between them.

The chain uses TRBV6-6 and TRBJ2-3; tentatively, D is TRBD2 (6 bases). Germline values: CDR1 MNHNY, CDR2 SVGAGI (reference sequence). CDR3 length: 15 residues. Deletions cut 0 bases from V and 2 bases from J, with 9 bases between. CDR3 region: CASSYSWGVTDTQYF. CDR3 nucleotides: TGTGCCAGCAGTTACTCGTGGGGGGTCACAGATACGCAGTATTTT.

This sequence joins TRBV27 and TRBJ2-3; D gene ambiguous. The CDR3 is 16 residues long. Trimming shortened V by 2 bases and J by 0 bases, and 12 bases separated the two germline ends. Germline CDR1 reads MNHEY; CDR2 reads SMNVEV (reference sequence). The CDR3 DNA reads TGTGCCAGCAGTTTACTACCCCCTCCAAGCACAGATACGCAGTATTTT. Translation: CASSLLPPPSTDTQYF.

This clone was observed a handful of times. The chain employs TRBV12-5 and TRBJ2-3; possible D gene TRBD1, 6 bases. Germline-derived CDR1 and CDR2 are LGHNT and FRNRAP. The length of the CDR3 is 20 residues. The V gene lost 6 bases and the J gene lost 0 bases, with 28 bases spanning the gap. CDR3 sequence reads: CASGYGQSNSFTTSTDTQYF. The CDR3 bases are TGTGCTAGTGGCTACGGACAGTCTAACAGTTTTACGACTAGCACAGATACGCAGTATTTT.

This clone was counted once. The identical CDR3 is also encoded by other nucleotide sequences in the sample. V gene TRBV30 combines with J gene TRBJ1-5; no definite D call. There are 13 residues in the CDR3. Germline CDR1 is GTSNPN and CDR2 is SVGIG (reference sequence). Trimming removed 4 bases at V and 0 bases at J, with 7 bases between. The CDR3 reads CAWTGDSNQPQHF. CDR3 sequence (DNA): TGTGCCTGGACAGGTGATAGCAATCAGCCCCAGCATTTT. Full variable domain (outside the CDR3, taken from reference TRBV30 and TRBJ1-5): SQTIHQWPATLVQPVGSPLSLECTVEGTSNPNLYWYRQAAGRGLQLLFYSVGIGQISSEVPQNLSASRPQDRQFILSSKKLLLSDSGFYLCAWTGDSNQPQHFGDGTRLSIL.

The V call is TRBV9, the J call TRBJ2-5; 8 nucleotides match TRBD2. The V segment lost 0 bases and the J segment 4 bases; nucleotides outside the gene matches: 8. The CDR3 covers 16 residues. Germline CDR1 and CDR2: SGDLS and YYNGEE. The CDR3 bases are TGTGCCAGCAGCGTAGGGGTAGCGGGGATTTCAGAGACCCAGTACTTC. This sequence encodes CASSVGVAGISETQYF.

The rearrangement uses TRBV18 and TRBJ1-1; no clear D gene. CDR3 size: 17 residues. Germline V gene data show CDR1 as KGHSH and CDR2 as LQKENI. V was shortened by 1 base and J by 4 bases, with 19 bases between the two germline ends. CDR3 region: CASSPLIVRGTGTEAFF. The DNA of the CDR3 is TGTGCCAGCTCACCACTCATTGTACGGGGTACGGGCACTGAAGCTTTCTTT.

The gene calls are TRBV9 and TRBJ2-1; 11 bases agree with TRBD1. Germline trimming cut 0 bases from V and 7 bases from J; bases unmatched to any gene: 6. The V gene's germline CDR1 is SGDLS and CDR2 YYNGEE. The CDR3 totals 16 residues. CDR3 amino acids: CASSVALGQGANEQFF. The CDR3 bases are TGTGCCAGCAGCGTAGCTTTAGGACAGGGGGCGAATGAGCAGTTCTTC.

The V gene is TRBV11-2, the J gene TRBJ1-6, with D possibly matching TRBD1 (5 bases). The CDR3 totals 12 residues. Per the germline V gene, CDR1 is SGHAT and CDR2 is FQNNGV. Deletions cut 5 bases from V and 14 bases from J, with 13 bases between. The CDR3, as DNA: TGTGCCAGCAGCGTAAACCAGGGAACCCTCCACTTT. This sequence encodes CASSVNQGTLHF.

This chain connects TRBV4-2 to TRBJ2-5, with D perhaps matching TRBD2 (5 bases). The CDR3 totals 16 residues. Germline V lookup: CDR1 LGHNA, CDR2 YNFKEQ. V was trimmed by 4 bases and J by 5 bases, leaving 20 bases between them. CDR3 nucleotide sequence: TGTGCCAGCAGCCCAAACGATGGCGGTAGGAGGGAGACCCAGTACTTC. Amino acid sequence: CASSPNDGGRRETQYF.